These T cell receptor beta chains were read from a single sample in a study of blood T cells in healthy people across ages. In TCRdb, the 5' RACE reads were re-called with MiXCR into one record per CDR3 protein. The table lists about 780,000 distinct CDR3 sequences, around 62% of them singletons. Sample: blood. The receptor source for this set is a man aged 25 to 40 in good health. Both conserved end residues are part of each CDR3. D genes are given only for firm matches. A row's size may be missing; if present it is once, few, many or a size class.

v_gene,d_gene,j_gene,abundance,CDR3aa,CDR3nt
TRBV5-5,TRBD2,TRBJ2-7,.,CASSFGGASGEQYF,TGTGCCAGCAGCTTCGGGGGGGCTTCGGGCGAGCAGTACTTC
TRBV28,.,TRBJ2-1,.,CASSPPGLLSYNEQFF,TGTGCCAGCAGTCCCCCGGGGCTCCTTTCCTACAATGAGCAGTTCTTC
TRBV5-1,.,TRBJ2-3,.,CASSLDRHSTDTQYF,TGCGCCAGCAGCTTGGACCGGCATAGCACAGATACGCAGTATTTT
TRBV4-2,.,TRBJ1-5,few,CASSHIDGGEGPQHF,TGTGCCAGCAGCCATATAGACGGGGGAGAGGGGCCCCAGCATTTT
TRBV7-2,.,TRBJ2-3,.,CASSWPVLATSTDTQYF,TGTGCCAGCAGCTGGCCCGTACTAGCAACTAGCACAGATACGCAGTATTTT
TRBV27,.,TRBJ1-2,few,CASRGQGPNYGYTF,TGTGCCAGCAGGGGGCAGGGTCCCAACTATGGCTACACCTTC
TRBV12-3/TRBV12-4,TRBD2,TRBJ2-7,.,CASSLRAAGSSGEQYF,TGTGCCAGCAGTTTAAGGGCAGCGGGGAGCTCTGGGGAGCAGTACTTC
TRBV3-1,.,TRBJ2-1,.,CASSRRDDRRDNEQFF,TGTGCCAGCAGCCGGCGGGACGACCGGCGGGACAATGAGCAGTTCTTC
TRBV10-3,TRBD2,TRBJ2-3,.,CAISEPGTSRVGDTDTQYF,TGTGCCATCAGCGAACCAGGGACTAGCCGTGTGGGGGACACAGATACGCAGTATTTT
TRBV14,.,TRBJ2-3,.,CASSQRQVNTDTQYF,TGTGCCAGCAGCCAACGACAGGTCAACACAGATACGCAGTATTTT
TRBV28,.,TRBJ2-3,.,CASSLVGGPIGDTQYF,TGTGCCAGCAGTTTAGTCGGCGGCCCAATCGGAGATACGCAGTATTTT
TRBV20-1,TRBD1,TRBJ1-1,few,CSATPGQANTEAFF,TGCAGTGCTACCCCAGGACAGGCGAACACTGAAGCTTTCTTT
TRBV29-1,TRBD2,TRBJ2-7,few,CSVDLTGTSGSYEQYF,TGCAGCGTTGATTTGACGGGGACTAGCGGCTCCTACGAGCAGTACTTC
TRBV4-2,.,TRBJ2-7,.,CASSPGTRTYEQYF,TGTGCCAGCAGCCCCGGGACAAGAACCTACGAGCAGTACTTC
TRBV6-5,.,TRBJ2-5,.,CATRSGQRQETQYF,TGTGCCACCCGATCGGGTCAAAGACAAGAGACCCAGTACTTC
TRBV6-5,TRBD1,TRBJ2-1,.,CASRDGQGPEQFF,TGTGCCAGCAGAGATGGACAGGGGCCTGAGCAGTTCTTC
TRBV4-3,.,TRBJ1-2,.,CASSQEFTLSGYGYTF,TGCGCCAGCAGCCAAGAGTTTACTCTTTCTGGCTATGGCTACACCTTC
TRBV6-6,TRBD1,TRBJ1-5,.,CASSLTGGERQPQHF,TGTGCCAGCAGCCTAACAGGGGGCGAGCGGCAGCCCCAGCATTTT